These 28 T cell receptor beta chains came from one sample sequenced in a study of blood T cell repertoires in COVID-19. The repertoire was sequenced with immunoSEQ multiplex PCR; TCRdb's copy has only in-frame clones and lacks some. This sample yields roughly 340,000 clones, of which 80% to 90% are seen a single time; about 1% belongs to the top ten. The source material was PBMCs or T cells enriched from blood (not recorded which). These receptors were obtained from a man younger than 35 who had recovered from COVID-19.

V and J are TRBV18 and TRBJ2-7; 9 bases line up with TRBD2. The junction had 6 bases not matched to a gene; V was cut back by 3 bases and J by 9 bases. CDR1 and CDR2 from the germline V gene are KGHSH and LQKENI. This CDR3 has 13 amino acids. CDR3 in DNA: TGTGCCAGCTCACCCCCGGGACTAGCAGTGCAGTACTTC. Translating gives CASSPPGLAVQYF.

The chain combines TRBV29-1 with TRBJ1-1, with D unclear. The CDR3 length is 11 residues. Germline V gene lookup returns CDR1 SQVTM and CDR2 ANQGSEA. Trimming removed 6 bases from V and 1 base from J, with 6 bases in between. CDR3 nucleotide sequence: TGCAGCGTCCAACAGAACACTGAAGCTTTCTTT. Its translation: CSVQQNTEAFF.

The V and J genes are TRBV11-2 and TRBJ2-3, with TRBD2 matching over 12 bases. The CDR3 is 16 amino acids. V shed 1 base and J 5 bases; nucleotides not matched to a gene: 4. Germline V gene data show CDR1 as SGHAT and CDR2 as FQNNGV. CDR3 sequence (DNA): TGTGCCAGCAGCTTAGGCGGACTAGCGGGGAGAGATACGCAGTATTTT. Amino acids: CASSLGGLAGRDTQYF.

This clone was seen once. The chain combines TRBV19 with TRBJ1-4; D unclear. CDR3 length: 15 amino acids. With 5 bases removed from V and 5 bases from J, the gap between germline ends came to 15 bases. Germline V CDR1 and CDR2: LNHDA, SQIVND (reference sequence). CDR3 bases: TGTGCCAGTAGTCAATCACAGAATTTAAATGAAAAACTGTTTTTT. This codes for CASSQSQNLNEKLFF.

The CDR3 bases are TGTGCCAGCAGCTTACAGAGCGGGAGGGAGTACGAGCAGTACTTC. The encoded protein is CASSLQSGREYEQYF. The V and J genes are TRBV7-2 and TRBJ2-7; 10 bases align to TRBD2. This CDR3 contains 15 residues. V lost 2 bases to trimming and J lost 4 bases; unmatched junction nucleotides: 5. The V gene's germline CDR1 is SGHTA and CDR2 FQGNSA.

The chain recombines TRBV9 with TRBJ2-5, with TRBD2 identical over 10 bases. The J segment lost 1 base and the V segment lost 1 base, leaving 10 bases of the junction unmatched. This CDR3 spans 18 amino acids. Looked up from germline, CDR1 is SGDLS and CDR2 is YYNGEE. CDR3 in amino acids: CASSVSASGGTVQETQYF. For the CDR3, the DNA is TGTGCCAGCAGCGTATCAGCTAGCGGGGGAACCGTCCAAGAGACCCAGTACTTC.

The chain links TRBV7-9 to TRBJ2-1; 7 nucleotides match TRBD2. The germline V gene has CDR1 SEHNR and CDR2 FQNEAQ (reference sequence). This CDR3 has 15 amino acids. V trimming: 5 bases; J trimming: 7 bases; junction bases outside the gene matches: 11. CDR3 sequence reads: CASSLRGTTHNEQFF. CDR3 coding DNA: TGTGCCAGCAGCCTCCGCGGGACTACCCATAATGAGCAGTTCTTC. Supplemented by reference TRBV7-9 and TRBJ2-1, the full variable domain reads DTGVSQNPRHKITKRGQNVTFRCDPISEHNRLYWYRQTLGQGPEFLTYFQNEAQLEKSRLLSDRFSAERPKGSFSTLEIQRTEQGDSAMYLCASSLRGTTHNEQFFGPGTRLTVL.

The chain links TRBV29-1 to TRBJ2-7; D may be TRBD1 (6 bases). The CDR3 totals 13 residues. V shed 5 bases and J shed 1 base, with 12 bases lying between them. Germline V gives CDR1 SQVTM, CDR2 ANQGSEA. The CDR3 region is CSVTRDISYEQYF. CDR3 bases: TGCAGCGTTACCCGGGACATATCCTACGAGCAGTACTTC.

The chain links TRBV6-2 or TRBV6-3 to TRBJ1-2, with 8 bases that match TRBD1. There are 17 residues in the CDR3. Per the germline V gene, CDR1 is MNHEY and CDR2 is SVGEGT. With V trimmed by 1 base and J by 3 bases, 10 bases remained unmatched. CDR3 sequence reads: CASSYWDRRTLHYGYTF. The DNA for the CDR3 is TGTGCCAGCAGTTACTGGGACAGGCGAACACTACACTATGGCTACACCTTC.

In this sample, this clone turned up a few times. The chain couples TRBV11-2 to TRBJ2-3; 8 positions agree with TRBD1. Germline V gene sequence: CDR1 SGHAT, CDR2 FQNNGV. The CDR3 totals 14 residues. Trimming at V came to 6 bases and at J to 8 bases, leaving 10 bases not matched to a gene. CDR3 DNA: TGTGCCAGCAGGTTTCGGACAGGGATTGGTACGCAGTATTTT. Translating gives CASRFRTGIGTQYF.

Of note for this clone: One junction end does not reproduce the germline sequence, and a read error may be involved. The J gene is TRBJ1-1, the V gene TRBV6-5, with D perhaps TRBD1 (5 bases). Germline V gene lookup returns CDR1 MNHEY and CDR2 SVGAGI. This CDR3 has 14 amino acids. The DNA of the CDR3 is TGTGCCAGCAGTTACGGGACTAGGAACGCTGAAGCTTTCTTT. Translating it yields CASSYGTRNAEAFF.

CDR3 sequence (DNA): TGTGCCAGCAGCCCCCCTTCCTACGAGCAGTACTTC. Protein: CASSPPSYEQYF. The rearrangement links TRBV7-8 to TRBJ2-7; unclear D gene. Trimming removed 5 bases at V and 1 base at J, with 6 bases between. The CDR3 has 12 amino acids. Germline-derived CDR1 and CDR2 are SGHVS and FQNEAQ.

The chain uses TRBV3-1 (or the pseudogene TRBV3-2) and TRBJ1-4, with TRBD1 matching 7 bases. Per germline, CDR1 LGHDT and CDR2 YNNKEL (reference sequence). This CDR3 region has 14 residues. The ends lost 4 bases at V and 8 bases at J; junction bases unmatched: 7. The CDR3 region has the DNA TGTGCCAGCAGCCTCACAGGGGAAGGGGAAAAACTGTTTTTT. It codes for CASSLTGEGEKLFF.

This chain joins TRBV5-6 and TRBJ2-7; tentatively, D is TRBD2 (6 bases). V was shortened by 4 bases and J by 3 bases, with 14 bases between the two germline ends. This CDR3 spans 14 amino acids. The germline gives CDR1 SGHDT, CDR2 YYEEEE. CDR3 sequence: CASSGTQGNYEQYF. CDR3 coding DNA: TGTGCCAGCAGCGGGACTCAGGGAAACTACGAGCAGTACTTC.

This sequence joins TRBV7-2 and TRBJ2-7; 11 nucleotides line up with TRBD2. V gave up 5 bases and J gave up 2 bases; unmatched junction bases: 5. CDR1 SGHTA and CDR2 FQGNSA come from the germline V gene. This CDR3 spans 15 amino acids. The CDR3 DNA follows: TGTGCCAGCAGCATACAACTAGCGGGAGCCTACGAGCAGTACTTC. Amino acids: CASSIQLAGAYEQYF.

This clone came up once. This chain joins TRBV28 and TRBJ1-2; TRBD1 matches at 7 bases. Trimming at V came to 6 bases and at J to 6 bases, leaving 7 bases not matched to a gene. The CDR3 totals 13 residues. CDR1 and CDR2 from the germline V gene are MDHEN and SYDVKM. The CDR3 is CASSYRGLDGYTF. The CDR3 DNA sequence: TGTGCCAGCAGCTACAGGGGTTTGGATGGCTACACCTTC.

This rearrangement joins TRBV6-5 to TRBJ2-1; the D gene is possibly TRBD1 (6 bases). Germline loops: CDR1 MNHEY, CDR2 SVGAGI. The ends were cut back, 4 bases at V and 4 bases at J, with 14 bases in the middle. The CDR3 is 15 residues long. The CDR3 DNA is TGTGCCAGCAGTTCAGGGGCAATAGGGTACAATGAGCAGTTCTTC. It codes for CASSSGAIGYNEQFF.

The chain uses TRBV7-6 and TRBJ1-6; D is unclear. The germline V and J ends were trimmed by 5 bases and 5 bases, with 16 bases remaining between them. From germline, CDR1 is SGHVS and CDR2 FNYEAQ. This CDR3 spans 16 amino acids. The CDR3 DNA reads as TGTGCCAGCAGCCGAAACTTACCCACGAATAATTCACCCCTCCACTTT. It specifies CASSRNLPTNNSPLHF.

V and J are TRBV28 and TRBJ2-7; 7 nucleotides match TRBD1. Germline CDR1 MDHEN, CDR2 SYDVKM. The CDR3 runs to 12 residues. Unmatched junction bases numbered 4, after V lost 8 bases and J lost 3 bases. In DNA, the CDR3 is TGTGCCAGCGGGACAGACATCTACGAGCAGTACTTC. It translates to CASGTDIYEQYF.

CDR3 bases: TGCGCCAGCAGTGTAGGAGGTAGCAATCAGCCCCAGCATTTT. Its protein product is CASSVGGSNQPQHF. The rearrangement links TRBV10-1 to TRBJ1-5, with D uncertain. CDR1 is WNHNN and CDR2 is SYGVQD in the germline V gene (reference sequence). V lost 4 bases and J 0 bases, leaving 7 bases between the germline ends. The CDR3 loop spans 14 amino acids.

The chain recombines TRBV14 with TRBJ1-2; 7 positions match TRBD1. The CDR3 spans 15 residues. CDR1 is SGHDN, CDR2 FVKESK, per germline. V lost 5 bases to trimming and J lost 2 bases; unmatched junction nucleotides: 8. The CDR3 DNA sequence: TGTGCCAGCAGCTCCCGACAGGGATGGAACTATGGCTACACCTTC. This gives the protein CASSSRQGWNYGYTF.

The chain uses TRBV30 and TRBJ2-7, with 7 positions matching TRBD2. V lost 0 bases, J lost 3 bases, and 14 bases stayed unmatched. This CDR3 is built from 17 residues. Germline loops: CDR1 GTSNPN, CDR2 SVGIG (reference sequence). This CDR3 is CAWSVHTGVRGSYEQYF. The CDR3 region has the DNA TGTGCCTGGAGTGTACACACTGGGGTGCGCGGGAGCTACGAGCAGTACTTC. Together with reference TRBV30 and TRBJ2-7, the CDR3 gives the full variable domain: SQTIHQWPATLVQPVGSPLSLECTVEGTSNPNLYWYRQAAGRGLQLLFYSVGIGQISSEVPQNLSASRPQDRQFILSSKKLLLSDSGFYLCAWSVHTGVRGSYEQYFGPGTRLTVT.

V and J are TRBV20-1 and TRBJ1-5; a possible D gene is TRBD1 (5 bases). The CDR3 has 13 amino acids. Germline V lookup: CDR1 DFQATT, CDR2 SNEGSKA (reference sequence). V was clipped by 3 bases and J by 5 bases, with 11 bases between them. The CDR3, as DNA: TGCAGTGCTAGTAATGGGGCCGATCAGCCCCAGCATTTT. Translated: CSASNGADQPQHF.

The J gene is TRBJ2-7, the V gene TRBV5-1; D remains unclear. The length of the CDR3 is 13 residues. The germline V and J ends were trimmed by 7 bases and 3 bases, with 14 bases remaining between them. Germline V CDR1 and CDR2: SGHRS, YFSETQ. CDR3 amino acids: CASHADWNYEQYF. The DNA for the CDR3 is TGCGCCAGCCACGCCGACTGGAACTACGAGCAGTACTTC.

CDR3 coding DNA: TGTGCCAGCAGCCCGCCGGGTCTTATAGAGACCCAGTACTTC. Translating gives CASSPPGLIETQYF. The V call is TRBV7-9, the J call TRBJ2-5; D gene ambiguous. There are 14 residues in the CDR3. In germline, CDR1 is SEHNR, CDR2 FQNEAQ (reference sequence). Deletions cut 5 bases from V and 4 bases from J, with 14 bases between.

The J gene is TRBJ2-5, the V gene TRBV9, with D perhaps TRBD2 (6 bases). The V gene's germline CDR1 is SGDLS and CDR2 YYNGEE. The CDR3 contains 15 residues. V was clipped by 4 bases and J by 2 bases, with 15 bases between them. The CDR3 region is CASSTAGTRQETQYF. Written as DNA, the CDR3 is TGTGCCAGCAGCACTGCCGGGACTCGACAAGAGACCCAGTACTTC.

J is TRBJ2-7 and V is TRBV9, with 10 bases matching TRBD2. Germline loops: CDR1 SGDLS, CDR2 YYNGEE. The CDR3 totals 15 residues. The V and J ends lost 3 bases and 5 bases, in that order; junction bases with no gene match: 8. In DNA, the CDR3 is TGTGCCAGCAGCGCCGTTAGCGGGGGGTGGAACGAGCAGTACTTC. It specifies CASSAVSGGWNEQYF. The whole variable domain, remainder taken from reference TRBV9 and TRBJ2-7, is DSGVTQTPKHLITATGQRVTLRCSPRSGDLSVYWYQQSLDQGLQFLIQYYNGEERAKGNILERFSAQQFPDLHSELNLSSLELGDSALYFCASSAVSGGWNEQYFGPGTRLTVT.

The J gene is TRBJ2-1, the V gene TRBV23-1; 8 nucleotides align to TRBD1. TRBV23-1 is placed among ORFs of uncertain function. The V and J ends lost 4 bases and 5 bases, in that order; junction bases with no gene match: 7. This CDR3 has 15 amino acids. CDR3 DNA sequence: TGCGCCAGCAGTCGACGGACAGGGTCCGACAATGAGCAGTTCTTC. Protein: CASSRRTGSDNEQFF.